The TCR beta chain described here comes from a study of cytomegalovirus exposure and HLA in healthy donors. Study outcomes and limitations: Information on immune exposure was restricted to one variable (CMV serostatus).

Concerning this clone: Its antigen is not identified.

This PCR relied on a set of 60 Vbeta primers and 13 Jbeta primers. Produced via immunoSEQ multiplex PCR; TCRdb's table is partial and in-frame only. The sample records 90,000 to 140,000 clones, 9.5% to 15% being singletons. V trimming: 5 bases; J trimming: 3 bases; junction bases outside the gene matches: 4. In germline, CDR1 is SEHNR, CDR2 FQNEAQ (reference sequence). The CDR3 is made up of 15 amino acids. The V call is TRBV7-9, the J call TRBJ2-7, with 13 bases aligning to TRBD2. Source material: PBMCs. The clonotype was recovered from a middle-aged man in good health and CMV-seropositive. CDR3 in amino acids: CASSLGLAGIYEQYF. CDR3 coding DNA: TGTGCCAGCAGCCTGGGACTAGCGGGGATCTACGAGCAGTACTTC.